These 9 T cell receptor beta chains came from one sample sequenced in a study of OX40 agonist ivuxolimab in advanced cancers. Data came from immunoSEQ multiplex PCR; TCRdb stores just in-frame clones and leaves some out. The table records about 17,000 clones, roughly 72% of them present only once. The sample in question was CD4+ or CD8+ T cells sorted from blood, obtained in a trial of the OX40 agonist ivuxolimab. These receptors all stem from an adult with an advanced solid tumor such as melanoma, head and neck, liver or kidney cancer.

This sequence joins TRBV7-8 and TRBJ2-7; D is perhaps TRBD2 (7 bases). V was cut by 7 bases and J by 1 base, with 23 bases left in between. This CDR3 region has 17 residues. CDR1 SGHVS and CDR2 FQNEAQ come from the germline V gene. In nucleotides, the CDR3 is TGTGCCAGCACCCCTACCGGGGGGCGGGAAATATCCTACGAGCAGTACTTC. Amino acids: CASTPTGGREISYEQYF. Full variable domain (remainder filled in from reference TRBV7-8 and TRBJ2-7): GAGVSQSPRYKVAKRGQDVALRCDPISGHVSLFWYQQALGQGPEFLTYFQNEAQLDKSGLPSDRFFAERPEGSVSTLKIQRTQQEDSAVYLCASTPTGGREISYEQYFGPGTRLTVT.

J is TRBJ1-4 and V is TRBV4-1, with D possibly being TRBD1 (6 bases). There are 14 residues in the CDR3. CDR1 and CDR2 (germline): MGHRA, YSYEKL. Trimming cost V 4 bases and J 2 bases, with 8 bases left between them. CDR3 in amino acids: CASSLTGTNEKLFF. CDR3 DNA sequence: TGCGCCAGCAGCCTAACAGGGACTAATGAAAAACTGTTTTTT.

The chain has TRBV7-2 and TRBJ1-3; unclear D gene. V was trimmed by 4 bases and J by 3 bases, leaving 16 bases between them. This CDR3 is 16 amino acids long. Per germline, CDR1 SGHTA and CDR2 FQGNSA. CDR3 nucleotides: TGTGCCAGCAGCTCAGAAGGGAATCTGTATGGAAACACCATATATTTT. This sequence encodes CASSSEGNLYGNTIYF. Full variable domain (outside the CDR3, taken from reference TRBV7-2 and TRBJ1-3): GAGVSQSPSNKVTEKGKDVELRCDPISGHTALYWYRQSLGQGLEFLIYFQGNSAPDKSGLPSDRFSAERTGGSVSTLTIQRTQQEDSAVYLCASSSEGNLYGNTIYFGEGSWLTVV.

V is TRBV29-1 and J is TRBJ1-1, with 8 bases identical to TRBD1. CDR3 length: 14 residues. CDR1 and CDR2 from the germline V gene are SQVTM and ANQGSEA. Losses at the gene ends were 4 bases for V and 0 bases for J; bases not matched to a gene: 4. CDR3 sequence reads: CSVGQGALNTEAFF. CDR3 coding DNA: TGCAGCGTTGGGCAGGGGGCTCTGAACACTGAAGCTTTCTTT.

This chain joins TRBV29-1 and TRBJ2-5; no clear D. Trimming removed 4 bases at V and 5 bases at J, with 2 bases between. Germline V gene lookup returns CDR1 SQVTM and CDR2 ANQGSEA. The CDR3 is 9 residues long. The CDR3 sequence: CSVGETQYF. The CDR3 DNA sequence: TGCAGCGTTGGCGAGACCCAGTACTTC.

The chain couples TRBV4-3 to TRBJ1-5, with 10 bases that match TRBD1. Germline V gives CDR1 LGHNA, CDR2 YSLEER. The CDR3 has 15 residues. J lost 3 bases, V lost 3 bases, and 2 bases had no gene match. CDR3 nucleotides: TGCGCCAGCAGCCACGGGACAGGGGTCAATCAGCCCCAGCATTTT. Protein product: CASSHGTGVNQPQHF.

The chain couples TRBV5-6 to TRBJ1-5; 7 bases align to TRBD1. The CDR3 loop spans 15 amino acids. V was clipped by 3 bases and J by 4 bases; unmatched bases: 7. CDR1 is SGHDT and CDR2 is YYEEEE in the germline V gene. CDR3 sequence (DNA): TGTGCCAGCAGCTCGACAGGGATGTATAATCAGCCCCAGCATTTT. It specifies CASSSTGMYNQPQHF. Drawing the rest from reference TRBV5-6 and TRBJ1-5, the complete variable domain is DAGVTQSPTHLIKTRGQQVTLRCSPKSGHDTVSWYQQALGQGPQFIFQYYEEEERQRGNFPDRFSGHQFPNYSSELNVNALLLGDSALYLCASSSTGMYNQPQHFGDGTRLSIL.

This chain links TRBV4-2 with TRBJ2-1; tentative D call: TRBD2 (6 bases). The ends were cut back, 0 bases at V and 2 bases at J, with 17 bases in the middle. This CDR3 is 18 amino acids long. CDR1 is LGHNA and CDR2 is YNFKEQ in the germline V gene. CDR3 in DNA: TGTGCCAGCAGCCAAGATCCTCTATGGCGGGGCCCCTACAATGAGCAGTTCTTC. This gives the protein CASSQDPLWRGPYNEQFF.

This clone came up once. The chain links TRBV6-6 to TRBJ1-2; D gene ambiguous. The CDR3 consists of 12 residues. CDR1 and CDR2 (germline): MNHNY, SVGAGI (reference sequence). The ends were cut back, 5 bases at V and 6 bases at J, with 10 bases in the middle. This CDR3 reads CASSPNWHGYTF. The CDR3, as DNA: TGTGCCAGCAGTCCTAACTGGCATGGCTACACCTTC.